These 10 T cell receptor beta chains were sequenced from one sample in a study of blood T cells in healthy people across ages. Then a second PCR, running roughly 7 to 11 cycles, was carried out with a sample-barcoded 5' primer and a J-beta primer mix. TCRdb re-derived calls from the 5' RACE reads in MiXCR, one entry per CDR3 protein. Among over a million distinct CDR3 sequences listed, around 42% were seen once. Sequenced material: blood. All receptors derive from a woman aged 18 to 35 in good health.

The genes are TRBV4-1 and TRBJ2-5; 10 bases match TRBD2. Germline V gives CDR1 MGHRA, CDR2 YSYEKL. The CDR3 has 16 amino acids. V dropped 0 bases and J dropped 11; count of bases not matched to a gene: 12. The CDR3 coding sequence is TGCGCCAGCAGCCAAGATTGGCTAGCGGGGGATTCTTCGCAGTACTTC. Amino acid sequence: CASSQDWLAGDSSQYF.

This sequence joins TRBV18 and TRBJ1-4; 11 positions match TRBD1. This CDR3 spans 20 amino acids. The ends lost 4 bases at V and 4 bases at J; junction bases unmatched: 17. The germline V gene has CDR1 KGHSH and CDR2 LQKENI. CDR3: CASSHGLTGQGADFNEKLFF. The CDR3 region has the DNA TGTGCCAGCTCACACGGCTTGACCGGACAGGGGGCCGACTTTAATGAAAAACTGTTTTTT.

This chain uses TRBV5-1 with TRBJ2-3; tentative D call: TRBD1 (6 bases). CDR3 length: 17 amino acids. Germline V lookup: CDR1 SGHRS, CDR2 YFSETQ. The V gene lost 0 bases and the J gene lost 0 bases, with 14 bases spanning the gap. The DNA for the CDR3 is TGCGCCAGCAGCTTGGACGGCTGGGGGCTTAGCACAGATACGCAGTATTTT. This translates into CASSLDGWGLSTDTQYF.

J is TRBJ1-1 and V is TRBV18; D uncertain. Germline CDR1 reads KGHSH; CDR2 reads LQKENI. V was pared by 0 bases and J by 4 bases, with 6 bases between. The CDR3 loop spans 13 amino acids. CDR3 loop: CASSPPQATEAFF. The CDR3 nucleotides are TGTGCCAGCTCACCACCCCAGGCCACTGAAGCTTTCTTT.

Note on this clonotype: It may be a read error: a sequence one base away is much more abundant. The chain uses TRBV29-1 and TRBJ2-5, with 9 bases lining up with TRBD2. Germline-derived CDR1 and CDR2 are SQVTM and ANQGSEA. This CDR3 has 14 amino acids. Trimming cost V 5 bases and J 11 bases; bases outside gene matches: 15. The CDR3 loop is CSVTGTSRRDEQYF. The CDR3 nucleotides read TGCAGCGTTACCGGGACTAGCAGGAGGGATGAGCAGTACTTC.

J is TRBJ1-2 and V is TRBV27; D gene unclear. The CDR3 is 15 residues long. CDR1 is MNHEY and CDR2 is SMNVEV in the germline V gene (reference sequence). Trimming took off 6 bases at V and 2 bases at J, with 16 bases between the two ends. The CDR3: CASRLWVVLNYGYTF. For the CDR3, the DNA is TGTGCCAGCAGACTCTGGGTCGTCTTGAACTATGGCTACACCTTC.

This chain links TRBV4-1 with TRBJ1-4, with D possibly being TRBD1 (5 bases). V was shortened by 6 bases and J by 4 bases, with 9 bases between the two germline ends. This CDR3 is 13 amino acids long. CDR1 MGHRA and CDR2 YSYEKL come from the germline V gene. The CDR3 loop reads CASSGGFNEKLFF. The CDR3 DNA follows: TGCGCCAGCAGTGGGGGGTTTAATGAAAAACTGTTTTTT.

Only a few counts were recorded for this clonotype. The V and J genes are TRBV27 and TRBJ1-5; TRBD1 is a possible D gene (5 bases). The germline V gene encodes CDR1 MNHEY and CDR2 SMNVEV (reference sequence). The CDR3 runs 18 residues. The V end was cut by 4 bases, the J end by 0 bases, with 19 bases between. The CDR3 loop reads CASSSFRDASYSNQPQHF. CDR3 bases: TGTGCCAGCAGTTCCTTCCGGGACGCTAGTTATAGCAATCAGCCCCAGCATTTT.

This clonotype turned up a few times. J is TRBJ2-5 and V is TRBV7-2; 9 bases align to TRBD1. Germline V gives CDR1 SGHTA, CDR2 FQGNSA. The CDR3 consists of 15 residues. After removal of 5 bases from V and 1 base from J, the junction contained 5 bases not matched to a gene. CDR3 sequence: CASSHRDRAQETQYF. CDR3 in DNA: TGTGCCAGCAGCCACCGGGACAGGGCCCAAGAGACCCAGTACTTC. Variable domain in full (rest from reference TRBV7-2 and TRBJ2-5): GAGVSQSPSNKVTEKGKDVELRCDPISGHTALYWYRQSLGQGLEFLIYFQGNSAPDKSGLPSDRFSAERTGGSVSTLTIQRTQQEDSAVYLCASSHRDRAQETQYFGPGTRLLVL.

The chain carries TRBV28 and TRBJ1-6; 9 bases line up with TRBD1. The CDR3 is made up of 18 amino acids. CDR1 MDHEN and CDR2 SYDVKM come from the germline V gene. After removal of 2 bases from V and 0 bases from J, the junction contained 5 bases not matched to a gene. The CDR3 loop reads CASSLPGTGSSYNSPLHF. The CDR3 nucleotides are TGTGCCAGCAGTTTACCAGGGACAGGGAGCTCCTATAATTCACCCCTCCACTTT.